The 10 T cell receptor beta chains below come from one sample, sequenced in a study of cytomegalovirus exposure and HLA in healthy donors. The primer mix had 60 Vbeta and 13 Jbeta primers. The protocol was immunoSEQ multiplex PCR, while the TCRdb copy is restricted to in-frame clones and leaves out a portion. The repertoire consists of 140,000 to 150,000 clones, with over 65% occurring once and the leading ten covering about 13%. Input material: PBMCs. The receptors were sampled from a man aged 40-49 years in good health and CMV-seropositive.

The CDR3 region is CASSQTPFPVRQASKPDTQYF. The DNA for the CDR3 is TGCGCCAGCAGCCAAACCCCCTTCCCGGTTCGACAGGCGAGTAAGCCAGATACGCAGTATTTT. The chain is built from TRBV4-1 and TRBJ2-3; possible D gene TRBD1, 6 bases. CDR3 length: 21 amino acids. The germline CDR1 and CDR2 sequences are MGHRA and YSYEKL. The germline V and J ends were trimmed by 2 bases and 4 bases, with 31 bases remaining between them.

The chain couples TRBV27 to TRBJ2-3; TRBD2 matches 8 bases. The germline CDR1 and CDR2 sequences are MNHEY and SMNVEV (reference sequence). With V trimmed by 8 bases and J by 0 bases, 7 bases remained unmatched. The CDR3 contains 15 residues. CDR3: CASGLLAASTDTQYF. CDR3 sequence (DNA): TGTGCCAGCGGCCTACTAGCGGCTAGCACAGATACGCAGTATTTT.

In this sample, this clone turned up a few times. Other DNA variants within this sample encode the same CDR3. V usage is TRBV28 and J usage is TRBJ2-4, with D possibly TRBD2 on 6 matching bases. V shed 6 bases and J shed 0 bases, with 9 bases lying between them. The CDR3 has 14 amino acids. Germline CDR1 and CDR2: MDHEN and SYDVKM. CDR3 nucleotide sequence: TGTGCCAGCAGGGGCGGGGTAGCCAAAAACATTCAGTACTTC. This sequence encodes CASRGGVAKNIQYF.

This chain joins TRBV7-8 and TRBJ2-3, with 9 bases matching TRBD2. CDR1 is SGHVS, CDR2 FQNEAQ, per germline. With V trimmed by 5 bases and J by 0 bases, 9 bases remained unmatched. This CDR3 spans 17 amino acids. The CDR3 region has the DNA TGTGCCAGCAGCCTTAGGGGGGCGGGAGGGAGCACAGATACGCAGTATTTT. Translating it yields CASSLRGAGGSTDTQYF.

The chain uses TRBV5-1 and TRBJ2-1; 10 nucleotides align to TRBD2. Germline V lookup: CDR1 SGHRS, CDR2 YFSETQ. CDR3 length: 15 amino acids. Trimming removed 0 bases from V and 6 bases from J; junction bases left unmatched: 3. CDR3 loop: CASSLASSGGNEQFF. CDR3 bases: TGCGCCAGCAGCTTGGCGTCTAGCGGGGGCAATGAGCAGTTCTTC.

This clone was observed a single time. V and J are TRBV19 and TRBJ2-2, with TRBD2 matching 10 bases. The CDR3 has 15 amino acids. Germline V gene sequence: CDR1 LNHDA, CDR2 SQIVND (reference sequence). V lost 5 bases and J lost 8; bases outside the gene matches: 8. The CDR3 sequence is CASSAPGLAIGELFF. As DNA, the CDR3 is TGTGCCAGTAGTGCACCGGGACTAGCGATTGGGGAGCTGTTTTTT.

V usage is TRBV10-3 and J usage is TRBJ2-1; D is perhaps TRBD2 (5 bases). There are 12 residues in the CDR3. Looked up from germline, CDR1 is ENHRY and CDR2 is SYGVKD. V was cut by 6 bases and J by 7 bases, with 10 bases left in between. The CDR3 DNA follows: TGTGCCATCAGGGACTCCCTTAATGAGCAGTTCTTC. Translation gives CAIRDSLNEQFF.

This clone appeared once. V gene TRBV10-3 combines with J gene TRBJ2-5; D remains ambiguous. Germline V gene sequence: CDR1 ENHRY, CDR2 SYGVKD. V dropped 2 bases and J dropped 0 bases, with 4 bases sitting between them. The CDR3 is 13 amino acids. The CDR3 loop is CAISENYQETQYF. CDR3 DNA: TGTGCCATCAGTGAGAACTACCAAGAGACCCAGTACTTC.

This chain joins TRBV18 and TRBJ1-2, with 10 bases identical to TRBD1. J was trimmed by 13 bases and V by 6 bases; bases with no gene match: 17. CDR1 and CDR2 (germline): KGHSH, LQKENI. The CDR3 is made up of 15 amino acids. Here the CDR3 reads CASSPQTGGRDPSTF. The CDR3 coding sequence is TGTGCCAGCTCCCCCCAGACAGGGGGCAGAGATCCCAGCACCTTC.

As for this clone: The junction does not match germline at one end; this may be a read error. The chain joins TRBV7-9 to TRBJ1-1, with D unresolved. CDR1 and CDR2 (germline): SEHNR, FQNEAQ (reference sequence). The CDR3 runs to 11 residues. The CDR3 DNA sequence: TGTTCCAGCAGCTTATCGACTGAAGCTTTCTTT. Its protein is CSSSLSTEAFF.